This TCR beta chain was identified in a study of Ad26.COV2.S vaccination and SARS-CoV-2 variants. Looking at the study overall: COV1001, an Ad26.COV2.S trial, supplied this vaccine-arm donor.

CDR3 length: 14 residues. Germline V gene lookup returns CDR1 SGDLS and CDR2 YYNGEE. The V and J ends lost 0 bases and 8 bases respectively, with 11 bases between them. Study findings and constraints: Whether participants received vaccine or placebo, their non-spike TCR breadth was similar.

As to this clone: Its matching antigen is unknown.

Treatment defined: some 20 received Ad26.COV2.S at low or high dose, single or two shots; roughly five received placebo; per-sample allocation not given. Day 63 following the first vaccine or placebo injection was when the samples were taken. An 18-55-year-old adult in Boston served as donor. Expressing Wuhan-strain SARS-CoV-2 spike, an Ad26 vector served as the vaccine. TCRdb keeps only in-frame clones here, not all; method: immunoSEQ multiplex PCR. The sample gives 440,000 or so clones, about 90% of which show up once; approximately 4.5% is in the top ten. V usage is TRBV9 and J usage is TRBJ1-4, with unresolved D. Sequenced here: peripheral blood, sampled in a trial of Ad26.COV2.S vaccine versus placebo. The clonotype originates from a person between 18 and 65 years old who received the Ad26.COV2.S COVID-19 vaccine or a placebo. The CDR3, as DNA: TGTGCCAGCAGCGTAGACCCTCTCAAGGAAAAACTGTTTTTT. Translating it yields CASSVDPLKEKLFF.